Sequencing of this T cell receptor beta chain was carried out in a study of blood T cells in healthy people across ages. On the study more broadly: Using template switching, researchers captured about one barcoded beta molecule for each two T cells.

This CDR3 is 15 amino acids long. CDR1 SGHTA and CDR2 FQGNSA come from the germline V gene. Trimming cost V 5 bases and J 5 bases, with 15 bases left between them. Then a second PCR, running roughly 7 to 11 cycles, was carried out with a sample-barcoded 5' primer and a J-beta primer mix. Via MiXCR, TCRdb re-called the 5' RACE reads, giving one row per CDR3 protein. This sample has around 580,000 distinct CDR3 sequences, with 45% to 55% found just once. Study outcomes and limitations: Both higher diversity and more naive CD4+ cells marked long-lived donors when set against aged donors. While age rose, TCR beta diversity per million T cells dropped in a roughly linear way.

Total RNA, at least 6 micrograms per sample, came from PBMCs. With regard to this clonotype: The antigen is undetermined.

The V and J genes are TRBV7-2 and TRBJ1-4; D not certain. The sequence derives from a man aged 80 or over in good health. The sample was blood. The CDR3, as DNA: TGTGCCAGCAGCCCCGGTCCCGCGCGAAATGAAAAACTGTTTTTT. It is translated as CASSPGPARNEKLFF.